This TCR beta chain was captured by sequencing in a study of beta chain features in type 1 diabetes. Germline CDR1 is SGDLS and CDR2 is YYNGEE. V was clipped by 3 bases and J by 7 bases, with 14 bases between them. This CDR3 is 14 amino acids long. The study, taken as a whole, reports: A greater similarity of naive, central memory and Treg TCRB repertoires was seen among patients than among healthy donors. Type 1 diabetes patients had moderately but significantly shorter TCRB CDR3s in all four CD4+ subsets.

About this clone itself: Its antigen remains unknown.

As every portion of the isolated RNA was reverse transcribed, the sequencing read expressed TCRB transcripts. The table came from immunoSEQ multiplex PCR; TCRdb's copy has only in-frame clones and leaves some out. The table lists hundreds of thousands of clones, approximately 15% of them singletons, with 0.015% to 0.017% in the top ten. The TCR was taken from a man between 18 and 35 years old with type 1 diabetes. The specimen was naive CD4+ T cells from blood. The V call is TRBV9, the J call TRBJ2-1; TRBD2 might be the D (7 bases). CDR3: CASSAGGGGNEQFF. For the CDR3, the DNA is TGTGCCAGCAGCGCAGGAGGGGGGGGGAATGAGCAGTTCTTC.